This TCR beta chain was identified in a study of T cells in narcolepsy. In the study overall: Patients with NT1 or NT2 and healthy control donors were enrolled. The study's findings and limits: HCRT-specific and TRIB2-specific autoreactive clonotypes appeared among same-patient CSF and blood CD4+ clonotypes. Blood of same and different patients, but not healthy controls, reportedly held recurring autoreactive clonotypes. Some memory CD4+ repertoires had no autoreactive clone sequences.

As regards this clone: No antigen is known for it.

The data were produced by immunoSEQ multiplex PCR, yet TCRdb's version contains in-frame clones alone and is incomplete. The table includes more than 30,000 clones, roughly 80% detected once. Sequenced material: CD45RA- memory CD4+ T cells from PBMCs. This TCR was recovered from a human donor with narcolepsy.

This CDR3 reads CASSPGSGDSPLHF. The CDR3 nucleotides are TGTGCCAGCAGTCCAGGGTCGGGGGATTCACCCCTCCACTTT. This chain connects TRBV7-9 to TRBJ1-6; maybe TRBD1 (5 bases). Looked up from germline, CDR1 is SEHNR and CDR2 is FQNEAQ (reference sequence). Trimming took 6 bases from V and 8 from J, leaving 14 bases between them. The CDR3 runs 14 residues.